This TCR beta chain emerged from a study of cytomegalovirus exposure and HLA in healthy donors. Study information: An earlier analysis identified 110 million or so unique TCR beta sequences in 170 million or so T cells.

Notes on this clone: Its target is not known. The sample carries other DNA sequences with the same CDR3.

Germline CDR1 is LNHDA and CDR2 is SQIVND (reference sequence). Trimming cost V 6 bases and J 2 bases; bases outside gene matches: 3. CDR3 size: 14 residues. The PCR used 60 Vbeta and 13 Jbeta primers. TCRdb keeps only in-frame clones here, not all; method: immunoSEQ multiplex PCR. The table records about 100,000 clones, approximately 80% of them present only once. Study outcomes and limitations: With DRB1 most and HLA-C fewest, TCR association rates differed between HLA loci in a later analysis. Later on, a genetic analysis was performed. It linked a missense variant in DCLRE1C with V- and J-gene trimming of TCR beta.

The chain combines TRBV19 with TRBJ1-5; TRBD1 matches at 8 bases. This sequence was found in a woman in her fifties or sixties in good health and CMV-seronegative. Sample: PBMCs. The chain's CDR3 is CASSPTGGNQPQHF. In nucleotides, the CDR3 is TGTGCCAGTAGCCCGACAGGGGGCAATCAGCCCCAGCATTTT.